The 31 T cell receptor beta chains listed next were all sequenced from one sample in a study of T cell repertoires in cytomegalovirus infection. One entry per CDR3 protein, called by TCRdb with MiXCR from the reads. This sample yields approximately 500,000 distinct CDR3 sequences, of which about 17% are seen a single time; 24% belongs to the top ten. Sequencing was performed on CD8+ T cells from PBMCs. These receptors were obtained from a human donor in good health (CMV status not recorded). Some clones in this sample may be carry-over from other donors' samples.

V and J are TRBV20-1 and TRBJ1-3; 8 bases map to TRBD1. From germline, CDR1 is DFQATT and CDR2 SNEGSKA (reference sequence). There are 17 residues in the CDR3. V trimming: 3 bases; J trimming: 4 bases; junction bases outside the gene matches: 14. The CDR3 sequence: CSASDLTGGQAGNTIYF. CDR3 nucleotides: TGCAGTGCTAGCGATCTCACAGGGGGACAAGCGGGAAACACCATATATTTT.

This clonotype was observed at least ten times. The chain employs TRBV7-2 and TRBJ2-7; D possibly corresponds to TRBD1 (6 bases). The V end lost 6 bases, the J end lost 0 bases, and 12 bases lay between the germline ends. The CDR3 has 14 residues. Germline-derived CDR1 and CDR2 are SGHTA and FQGNSA. CDR3 region: CASRQEGVSYEQYF. DNA for the CDR3: TGTGCCAGCAGACAAGAGGGGGTCTCCTACGAGCAGTACTTC.

The sample holds many counts of this clonotype. The gene calls are TRBV4-1 and TRBJ1-2; D is undetermined. CDR1 and CDR2 from the germline V gene are MGHRA and YSYEKL. V was pared by 1 base and J by 2 bases, with 8 bases between. This CDR3 comprises 14 residues. CDR3 amino acids: CASSQGYSNYGYTF. The DNA for the CDR3 is TGCGCCAGCAGCCAAGGTTACAGCAACTATGGCTACACCTTC.

To note about this clonotype: Possible read error: a much larger clone is one base away. This chain joins TRBV5-6 and TRBJ1-5, with D hard to call. Germline CDR1 reads SGHDT; CDR2 reads YYEEEE. This CDR3 comprises 15 residues. The CDR3: CASSLGGRSNQTQHF. CDR3 bases: TGTGCCAGCAGCTTGGGAGGGAGGAGCAATCAGACCCAGCATTTT.

This clonotype has only a few counts. The V and J genes are TRBV13 and TRBJ1-1, with 7 bases lining up with TRBD1. This CDR3 is 16 amino acids long. Trimming at V came to 5 bases and at J to 1 base, leaving 10 bases not matched to a gene. Germline CDR1 reads PRHDT; CDR2 reads FYEKMQ (reference sequence). The CDR3, as DNA: TGTGCCAGCAGCCCCCGGACCTGGACAGGGAACACTGAAGCTTTCTTT. Translated, it gives CASSPRTWTGNTEAFF.

In this sample, this clonotype turned up many times. V and J are TRBV7-9 and TRBJ2-1; 9 bases map to TRBD1. Germline V gene sequence: CDR1 SEHNR, CDR2 FQNEAQ (reference sequence). J lost 8 bases, V lost 4 bases, and 9 bases had no gene match. The CDR3 sequence is 15 residues long. The CDR3 here is CASSSYGTGSDEQFF. CDR3 in DNA: TGTGCCAGCAGCTCCTACGGGACAGGGTCCGATGAGCAGTTCTTC.

A few counts support this clonotype. The V gene is TRBV11-1, the J gene TRBJ2-3; D could derive from TRBD1 or TRBD2 (5 bases each). V lost 6 bases, J lost 4 bases, and 17 bases lay in between. There are 15 residues in the CDR3. CDR1 SGHAT and CDR2 FQDESV come from the germline V gene (reference sequence). The CDR3 protein is CASSRSGARADTQYF. The DNA for the CDR3 is TGTGCCAGCAGTAGGTCCGGGGCTCGCGCAGATACGCAGTATTTT.

The genes are TRBV5-5 and TRBJ1-1; D gene unclear. Germline values: CDR1 SGHKS, CDR2 YYEKEE (reference sequence). Trimming took 0 bases from V and 0 from J, leaving 9 bases between them. This CDR3 contains 15 residues. The CDR3 nucleotides are TGTGCCAGCAGCTTGGAACCCCGGTTGAACACTGAAGCTTTCTTT. Translating it yields CASSLEPRLNTEAFF.

This clonotype was detected many times. The rearrangement joins TRBV7-9 to TRBJ1-1, with D unresolved. Trimming stripped 5 bases from V and 1 base from J, with 11 bases between. CDR3 size: 14 residues. Looked up from germline, CDR1 is SEHNR and CDR2 is FQNEAQ (reference sequence). This CDR3 is CASSPPGENTEAFF. As DNA, the CDR3 is TGTGCCAGCAGCCCCCCCGGGGAGAACACTGAAGCTTTCTTT.

This clonotype was seen many times. J is TRBJ1-2 and V is TRBV19; 11 bases line up with TRBD1. Germline CDR1 is LNHDA and CDR2 is SQIVND (reference sequence). The trim removed 5 bases at V and 6 bases at J, leaving 11 bases unmatched. The CDR3 consists of 16 residues. The CDR3 bases are TGTGCCAGTAGTGCCAGGACAGGGGGCGGCGGCAATGGCTACACCTTC. Its protein is CASSARTGGGGNGYTF.

The CDR3 coding sequence is TGTGCCTGGGGGGACACCGGGGAGCTGTTTTTT. This sequence encodes CAWGDTGELFF. This chain links TRBV30 with TRBJ2-2; D remains unclear. Per the germline V gene, CDR1 is GTSNPN and CDR2 is SVGIG (reference sequence). Between the trimmed V and J ends, which lost 5 bases and 3 bases, there was a span of 4 bases. CDR3 size: 11 residues.

This clonotype appeared many times. The gene calls are TRBV7-2 and TRBJ2-7; 7 bases align to TRBD1. The CDR3 runs 17 residues. The germline V gene encodes CDR1 SGHTA and CDR2 FQGNSA. V lost 2 bases and J lost 4; bases outside the gene matches: 14. CDR3 in amino acids: CASSLFGTWDRSYEQYF. The CDR3, as DNA: TGTGCCAGCAGCTTATTTGGTACCTGGGACAGATCGTACGAGCAGTACTTC.

J is TRBJ1-6 and V is TRBV27; D is uncertain. Germline CDR1 MNHEY, CDR2 SMNVEV (reference sequence). V was trimmed by 2 bases and J by 14 bases, leaving 10 bases between them. CDR3 length: 12 residues. DNA of the CDR3: TGTGCCAGCAGTTTAGGCCTTGGGGCCCTCCACTTT. It translates to CASSLGLGALHF.

The rearrangement uses TRBV27 and TRBJ2-1, with a possible D match to TRBD1 (5 bases). Germline CDR1 MNHEY, CDR2 SMNVEV (reference sequence). V lost 3 bases to trimming and J lost 5 bases, with 14 bases between them. The length of the CDR3 is 15 residues. The CDR3 DNA follows: TGTGCCAGCAGTTTCAGGGCAGGAAGAGACAATGAGCAGTTCTTC. This sequence encodes CASSFRAGRDNEQFF.

This clonotype has just a few counts. This chain connects TRBV5-1 to TRBJ2-3; tentative D call: TRBD2 (5 bases). V lost 0 bases and J lost 3, with 11 bases in between. Germline V gives CDR1 SGHRS, CDR2 YFSETQ. This CDR3 comprises 15 residues. The CDR3 region has the DNA TGCGCCAGCAGCTTGGAGGCCGGGGAAACAGATACGCAGTATTTT. Residues: CASSLEAGETDTQYF.

There are a few counts of this clonotype. This chain uses TRBV5-6 with TRBJ2-7; TRBD1 matches at 9 bases. CDR3 length equals 15 residues. V shed 4 bases, J shed 3 bases, and the junction held 8 bases outside the gene matches. Germline CDR1 is SGHDT and CDR2 is YYEEEE. The CDR3 region has the DNA TGTGCCAGCAGCCCAGGGGGACAGGGAAACTACGAGCAGTACTTC. It yields the protein CASSPGGQGNYEQYF.

In this sample, this clonotype turned up a few times. The genes are TRBV20-1 and TRBJ2-7; 7 bases fit TRBD2. Germline assignment: CDR1 DFQATT and CDR2 SNEGSKA (reference sequence). V dropped 0 bases and J dropped 4; count of bases not matched to a gene: 6. This CDR3 spans 14 amino acids. In DNA, the CDR3 is TGCAGTGCTAGAGAGGGGGGAGGGACTTACGAGCAGTACTTC. This gives the protein CSAREGGGTYEQYF.

The chain is built from TRBV29-1 and TRBJ2-1, with D perhaps given as TRBD1 or TRBD2 (5 bases each). The CDR3 spans 13 residues. Germline CDR1 SQVTM, CDR2 ANQGSEA. The V and J ends lost 7 bases and 1 base respectively, with 11 bases between them. The CDR3, as DNA: TGCAGCGCCCATGGGGGTTCCTACAATGAGCAGTTCTTC. It translates to CSAHGGSYNEQFF.

This clonotype came up many times. This chain uses TRBV10-3 with TRBJ2-3; D is possibly TRBD1 or TRBD2 (5 bases each). CDR3 length: 13 amino acids. The germline V and J ends were trimmed by 2 bases and 4 bases, with 7 bases remaining between them. Germline CDR1 ENHRY, CDR2 SYGVKD. The CDR3 spells CAISEGGPDTQYF. Here the CDR3 DNA reads TGTGCCATCAGTGAGGGGGGTCCAGATACGCAGTATTTT.

The table lists this clonotype with many counts. This sequence joins TRBV7-9 and TRBJ2-7, with D maybe TRBD1 (6 bases). The CDR3 has 15 amino acids. Germline-derived CDR1 and CDR2 are SEHNR and FQNEAQ (reference sequence). Trimming took off 4 bases at V and 1 base at J, with 14 bases between the two ends. The CDR3, as DNA: TGTGCCAGCAGCTCCTCAAGGACAGTTTCCTACGAGCAGTACTTC. The encoded protein is CASSSSRTVSYEQYF.

This clonotype was counted many times. The chain joins TRBV6-1 to TRBJ2-1, with D possibly TRBD1 on 6 matching bases. V lost 5 bases, J lost 8 bases, and 22 bases lay in between. Germline V gene data show CDR1 as MNHNS and CDR2 as SASEGT. The CDR3 length is 16 residues. This CDR3 reads CASSLDVDRPDDEQFF. CDR3 sequence (DNA): TGTGCCAGCAGTCTGGACGTCGACAGGCCCGACGATGAGCAGTTCTTC.

In this sample, this clonotype turned up many times. The chain combines TRBV24-1 with TRBJ1-2; D unclear. This CDR3 region has 13 residues. V lost 5 bases, J lost 3 bases, and 9 bases lay in between. Germline V lookup: CDR1 KGHDR, CDR2 SFDVKD. CDR3 sequence: CATSGPGHYGYTF. CDR3 DNA sequence: TGTGCCACCAGTGGACCAGGACACTATGGCTACACCTTC.

This clonotype appeared a few times. The chain combines TRBV2 with TRBJ2-1, with 7 bases aligning to TRBD2. V lost 6 bases and J lost 4; bases outside the gene matches: 3. CDR1 is SNHLY and CDR2 is FYNNEI in the germline V gene. The length of the CDR3 is 13 residues. This chain's CDR3 is CASRERGYNEQFF. Written as DNA, the CDR3 is TGTGCCAGCAGGGAGCGGGGTTACAATGAGCAGTTCTTC.

The J gene is TRBJ2-1, the V gene TRBV29-1; D is unclear. Germline V gene lookup returns CDR1 SQVTM and CDR2 ANQGSEA. This CDR3 is built from 12 residues. The germline V and J ends were trimmed by 0 bases and 8 bases, with 8 bases remaining between them. The chain's CDR3 is CSVEDLADEQFF. In nucleotides, the CDR3 is TGCAGCGTTGAAGATCTGGCAGATGAGCAGTTCTTC.

This clonotype occurred many times. This chain links TRBV7-9 with TRBJ2-3, with D perhaps TRBD2 (5 bases). V lost 2 bases to trimming and J lost 1 base, with 10 bases between them. Germline V lookup: CDR1 SEHNR, CDR2 FQNEAQ (reference sequence). The CDR3 contains 15 residues. The CDR3 loop reads CASSLNSGGTDTQYF. The CDR3 bases are TGTGCCAGCAGCTTAAACAGCGGAGGCACAGATACGCAGTATTTT.

This clonotype was seen a few times. The chain couples TRBV20-1 to TRBJ1-1; the D is unclear. The CDR3 has 16 residues. Trimming removed 1 base from V and 1 base from J, with 16 bases in between. CDR1 is DFQATT, CDR2 SNEGSKA, per germline (reference sequence). The CDR3 reads CSARADRGIGNTEAFF. The CDR3 DNA reads TGCAGTGCTAGAGCTGACCGTGGGATCGGGAACACTGAAGCTTTCTTT.

In this sample, this clonotype turned up many times. This chain joins TRBV7-9 and TRBJ2-1; the D is unclear. Germline loops: CDR1 SEHNR, CDR2 FQNEAQ (reference sequence). V dropped 6 bases and J dropped 8 bases, with 14 bases sitting between them. This CDR3 has 13 amino acids. DNA for the CDR3: TGTGCCAGCAGTTTAACCCCCTTCCATGAGCAGTTCTTC. Protein product: CASSLTPFHEQFF.

The chain recombines TRBV30 with TRBJ2-5, with 8 nucleotides matching TRBD2. Germline CDR1 and CDR2: GTSNPN and SVGIG (reference sequence). The CDR3 extends over 17 amino acids. The CDR3 bases are TGTGCGCTGGCGGCACGGGGCGGGAGGCTGTACCAAGAGACCCAGTACTTC. It encodes CALAARGGRLYQETQYF.

This clonotype was seen at least ten times. The chain has TRBV7-9 and TRBJ2-1; 7 positions agree with TRBD2. With 3 bases clipped from V and 5 bases from J, the junction kept 7 bases outside the gene matches. The CDR3 loop spans 15 amino acids. CDR1 and CDR2 from the germline V gene are SEHNR and FQNEAQ (reference sequence). The CDR3 DNA sequence: TGTGCCAGCAGCTTGGCGGGAGCCGCCCACAATGAGCAGTTCTTC. It codes for CASSLAGAAHNEQFF.

This chain links TRBV14 with TRBJ2-5; TRBD1 aligns across 7 bases. V lost 3 bases and J lost 5; bases outside the gene matches: 9. Germline V gene sequence: CDR1 SGHDN, CDR2 FVKESK. The CDR3 is 15 residues long. The CDR3 sequence: CASSQGTATRETQYF. CDR3 in DNA: TGTGCCAGCAGCCAGGGGACAGCCACAAGGGAGACCCAGTACTTC.

The CDR3 coding sequence is TGTGCCAGCAGCGTCCTAGCGGGGGTAGATACGCAGTATTTT. Protein sequence: CASSVLAGVDTQYF. V and J are TRBV5-4 and TRBJ2-3; 10 bases line up with TRBD2. The CDR3 extends over 14 amino acids. V shed 4 bases and J 5 bases; nucleotides not matched to a gene: 4. Germline V lookup: CDR1 SGHNT, CDR2 YYREEE (reference sequence). Combining the CDR3 with reference TRBV5-4 and TRBJ2-3 gives the whole variable domain ETGVTQSPTHLIKTRGQQVTLRCSSQSGHNTVSWYQQALGQGPQFIFQYYREEENGRGNFPPRFSGLQFPNYSSELNVNALELDDSALYLCASSVLAGVDTQYFGPGTRLTVL.